The 20 T cell receptor beta chains below were found in one sample sequenced in a study of T-cell reconstitution after alpha-beta-depleted transplantation in children. Unique molecular identifiers were used in preparing the TCRbeta library. TCRdb itself ran the PCR reads through MiXCR, one entry per CDR3 protein. The sample has about 600,000 distinct CDR3 sequences, roughly 13% seen once. Sequenced here: PBMCs, mostly from graft donor cells, sampled 360 days after TCRalphabeta/CD19-depleted stem cell transplant. These receptor sequences come from a male patient between 10 and 17 years old who had a stem cell transplant for acute myeloid leukemia, so the T cells may come from the graft donor.

The sample holds a few counts of this clonotype. The V call is TRBV12-3 or TRBV12-4, the J call TRBJ2-7; 7 nucleotides match TRBD1. Germline trimming cut 5 bases from V and 2 bases from J; bases unmatched to any gene: 6. CDR3 size: 14 residues. The CDR3 loop reads CASSQGTAAYEQYF. Here the CDR3 DNA reads TGTGCCAGCAGTCAGGGGACAGCAGCCTACGAGCAGTACTTC.

This chain connects TRBV5-1 to TRBJ1-3, with D unclear. Between the trimmed V and J ends, which lost 4 bases and 0 bases, there was a span of 17 bases. Germline V gene data show CDR1 as SGHRS and CDR2 as YFSETQ. CDR3 length: 17 amino acids. CDR3 DNA: TGCGCCAGCAGCCCGTACCCCCATGCTAACTCTGGAAACACCATATATTTT. As protein: CASSPYPHANSGNTIYF.

This clonotype has a count of ten or more. This rearrangement joins TRBV20-1 to TRBJ2-7; 7 bases are shared with TRBD2. This CDR3 is 15 amino acids long. The V gene's germline CDR1 is DFQATT and CDR2 SNEGSKA (reference sequence). J was trimmed by 0 bases and V by 1 base; bases with no gene match: 6. CDR3 sequence reads: CSARARGDGSYEQYF. The CDR3 DNA reads TGCAGTGCTAGAGCTCGGGGGGACGGCTCCTACGAGCAGTACTTC.

CDR3 coding DNA: TGTGCCAGCAGCTTCAGGGGTAGCGGGAGAACTACCTCCTACAATGAGCAGTTCTTC. It translates to CASSFRGSGRTTSYNEQFF. This chain uses TRBV7-6 with TRBJ2-1; 9 bases agree with TRBD2. The V and J ends lost 3 bases and 0 bases, in that order; junction bases with no gene match: 12. Looked up from germline, CDR1 is SGHVS and CDR2 is FNYEAQ. The CDR3 has 19 residues.

This clonotype has only a few counts. In DNA form, the CDR3 reads TGTGCCAGCAATCCTGCGAGCCCCCAAGAGACCCAGTACTTC. Encoded protein: CASNPASPQETQYF. The chain couples TRBV25-1 to TRBJ2-5; no clear D gene. V was shortened by 7 bases and J by 1 base, with 13 bases between the two germline ends. This CDR3 is 14 amino acids long. CDR1 and CDR2 (germline): MGHDK, SYGVNS.

This chain uses TRBV4-2 with TRBJ2-3; D tentatively reads TRBD1 or TRBD2 (5 bases each). Per the germline V gene, CDR1 is LGHNA and CDR2 is YNFKEQ. V was trimmed by 0 bases and J by 1 base, leaving 17 bases between them. The CDR3 runs to 18 residues. In DNA, the CDR3 is TGTGCCAGCAGCCAAGATTGGTGGTGGGACGCCCGCACAGATACGCAGTATTTT. Translated: CASSQDWWWDARTDTQYF.

In this sample, this clonotype turned up a few times. J is TRBJ2-5 and V is TRBV29-1; D is possibly TRBD2 (6 bases). Deletions cut 1 base from V and 6 bases from J, with 15 bases between. This CDR3 is built from 14 residues. CDR1 is SQVTM, CDR2 ANQGSEA, per germline. The CDR3 bases are TGCAGCGTTGAAGGGGCGCGGGGTGCGAAGACCCAGTACTTC. Translation gives CSVEGARGAKTQYF. The variable domain in full, with the rest retrieved from reference TRBV29-1 and TRBJ2-5, is SAVISQKPSRDICQRGTSLTIQCQVDSQVTMMFWYRQQPGQSLTLIATANQGSEATYESGFVIDKFPISRPNLTFSTLTVSNMSPEDSSIYLCSVEGARGAKTQYFGPGTRLLVL.

The chain employs TRBV4-3 and TRBJ2-7; 9 bases are a match to TRBD1. The CDR3 consists of 16 residues. The ends lost 1 base at V and 3 bases at J; junction bases unmatched: 7. Per germline, CDR1 LGHNA and CDR2 YSLEER. The chain's CDR3 is CASSQGSGTGLYEQYF. The CDR3, as DNA: TGCGCCAGCAGCCAAGGTTCCGGGACAGGGCTCTACGAGCAGTACTTC.

This clonotype turned up a few times. The chain joins TRBV30 to TRBJ2-5; D is unclear. The V and J ends lost 3 bases and 5 bases respectively, with 13 bases between them. The CDR3 extends over 13 amino acids. Per germline, CDR1 GTSNPN and CDR2 SVGIG (reference sequence). As DNA, the CDR3 is TGTGCCTGGAGCATTGGCGTGTGGGAGACCCAGTACTTC. Translating it yields CAWSIGVWETQYF.

This clonotype has only a few counts. This chain joins TRBV9 and TRBJ2-7; TRBD1 might be the D (5 bases). Germline assignment: CDR1 SGDLS and CDR2 YYNGEE. V was pared by 0 bases and J by 5 bases, with 9 bases between. The CDR3 sequence is 13 residues long. The CDR3 DNA reads as TGTGCCAGCAGCGTAGGTCCAGGGAACGAGCAGTACTTC. Protein sequence: CASSVGPGNEQYF.

This clonotype was detected a few times. The genes are TRBV6-5 and TRBJ2-7, with TRBD1 identical over 9 bases. V lost 3 bases, J lost 3 bases, and 3 bases stayed unmatched. The CDR3 has 14 amino acids. Germline values: CDR1 MNHEY, CDR2 SVGAGI. The CDR3 loop reads CASSYEGQGYEQYF. For the CDR3, the DNA is TGTGCCAGCAGTTATGAGGGACAGGGCTACGAGCAGTACTTC.

The V call is TRBV2, the J call TRBJ2-1; D tentatively fits TRBD1 or TRBD2 (6 bases each). This CDR3 comprises 13 residues. The germline CDR1 and CDR2 sequences are SNHLY and FYNNEI. Trimming removed 7 bases at V and 7 bases at J, with 14 bases between. The CDR3 DNA reads as TGTGCCAGCATTCCAGGAGGGGGAAATGAGCAGTTCTTC. As protein: CASIPGGGNEQFF.

The chain recombines TRBV19 with TRBJ1-1; D not resolved. Germline-derived CDR1 and CDR2 are LNHDA and SQIVND (reference sequence). The V and J ends lost 0 bases and 7 bases respectively, with 12 bases between them. There are 14 residues in the CDR3. The CDR3 loop reads CASSIDPASDEAFF. As DNA, the CDR3 is TGTGCCAGTAGTATAGATCCAGCATCGGATGAAGCTTTCTTT. Looking up the rest from reference TRBV19 and TRBJ1-1 gives the full variable domain: DGGITQSPKYLFRKEGQNVTLSCEQNLNHDAMYWYRQDPGQGLRLIYYSQIVNDFQKGDIAEGYSVSREKKESFPLTVTSAQKNPTAFYLCASSIDPASDEAFFGQGTRLTVV.

This clonotype was counted ten times or more. The chain is built from TRBV3-1 and TRBJ2-7; 8 nucleotides align to TRBD1. J lost 1 base, V lost 6 bases, and 2 bases had no gene match. CDR1 and CDR2 from the germline V gene are LGHDT and YNNKEL (reference sequence). There are 13 residues in the CDR3. The CDR3 DNA follows: TGTGCCAGCAGACGACAGGGGTCCTACGAGCAGTACTTC. It yields the protein CASRRQGSYEQYF.

V usage is TRBV12-3 or TRBV12-4 and J usage is TRBJ2-5; possibly TRBD1 for D (7 bases). The CDR3 has 17 residues. V was cut by 4 bases and J by 4 bases, with 22 bases left in between. CDR3 loop: CASSSLPGGLGVETQYF. CDR3 DNA: TGTGCCAGCAGTTCGCTTCCAGGGGGACTCGGGGTAGAGACCCAGTACTTC.

The CDR3 reads CASSSIARLAGLYEQYF. The CDR3 region has the DNA TGTGCCAGCAGTTCGATCGCCCGACTAGCGGGACTTTACGAGCAGTACTTC. The chain couples TRBV28 to TRBJ2-7, with 11 bases identical to TRBD2. J was trimmed by 4 bases and V by 4 bases; bases with no gene match: 12. CDR3 length: 17 residues. Germline loops: CDR1 MDHEN, CDR2 SYDVKM.

This clonotype occurred many times. The chain carries TRBV12-3 or TRBV12-4 and TRBJ2-7, with TRBD2 identical over 10 bases. V lost 4 bases, J lost 2 bases, and 5 bases stayed unmatched. The CDR3 spans 15 residues. The CDR3 coding sequence is TGTGCCAGCAGTTCCGGGACTAGCGTAACCTACGAGCAGTACTTC. Translating gives CASSSGTSVTYEQYF.

This clonotype came up many times. The chain is built from TRBV5-1 and TRBJ2-7, with D perhaps matching TRBD1 (6 bases). The CDR3 runs 12 residues. Germline CDR1 and CDR2: SGHRS and YFSETQ. Trimming shortened V by 4 bases and J by 3 bases, and 8 bases separated the two germline ends. CDR3 nucleotide sequence: TGCGCCAGCAGCAAGGACAGCTACGAGCAGTACTTC. This sequence encodes CASSKDSYEQYF. The full variable domain, in which reference TRBV5-1 and TRBJ2-7 provide the parts outside the CDR3, is KAGVTQTPRYLIKTRGQQVTLSCSPISGHRSVSWYQQTPGQGLQFLFEYFSETQRNKGNFPGRFSGRQFSNSRSEMNVSTLELGDSALYLCASSKDSYEQYFGPGTRLTVT.

V gene TRBV20-1 combines with J gene TRBJ2-5, with 10 bases fitting TRBD1. V was pared by 4 bases and J by 4 bases, with 3 bases of the junction left unmatched. CDR3 size: 13 residues. Germline CDR1 reads DFQATT; CDR2 reads SNEGSKA (reference sequence). The CDR3: CSAIGQGGETQYF. The CDR3 DNA follows: TGCAGTGCTATAGGACAGGGGGGAGAGACCCAGTACTTC.

The chain couples TRBV11-2 to TRBJ1-3, with D possibly TRBD1 on 5 matching bases. The CDR3 has 13 residues. Germline CDR1 is SGHAT and CDR2 is FQNNGV. Trimming removed 11 bases at V and 0 bases at J, with 11 bases between. CDR3 in amino acids: CAGGESSGNTIYF. CDR3 in DNA: TGTGCCGGGGGAGAGAGCTCTGGAAACACCATATATTTT.